A single sample is the source of the 20 T cell receptor beta chains below, sequenced in a study of cytomegalovirus exposure and HLA in healthy donors. This PCR relied on a set of 60 Vbeta primers and 13 Jbeta primers. Assay used: immunoSEQ multiplex PCR; TCRdb lists only in-frame clones, some missing. Among 140,000 or so clones listed, 65% to 90% were seen once. Material: PBMCs. Receptors originate from a female donor in good health and CMV-seronegative.

The chain has TRBV9 and TRBJ2-2, with D maybe TRBD1 (5 bases). Between the trimmed V and J ends, which lost 7 bases and 4 bases, there was a span of 11 bases. Looked up from germline, CDR1 is SGDLS and CDR2 is YYNGEE. This CDR3 comprises 13 residues. In DNA, the CDR3 is TGTGCCAGCTCTGACAGACCCACCGGGGAGCTGTTTTTT. Translating gives CASSDRPTGELFF. The complete variable domain, with remaining parts taken from reference TRBV9 and TRBJ2-2, reads DSGVTQTPKHLITATGQRVTLRCSPRSGDLSVYWYQQSLDQGLQFLIQYYNGEERAKGNILERFSAQQFPDLHSELNLSSLELGDSALYFCASSDRPTGELFFGEGSRLTVL.

The rearrangement uses TRBV2 and TRBJ1-2; 7 nucleotides line up with TRBD1. CDR3 length: 12 amino acids. Trimming took 9 bases from V and 4 from J; bases not matched to a gene: 5. Germline V gene sequence: CDR1 SNHLY, CDR2 FYNNEI. The CDR3 DNA reads TGTGCCAGTACAGGGACAGTCTATGGCTACACCTTC. Translated, it gives CASTGTVYGYTF.

This clone was counted only a few times. This chain joins TRBV11-3 and TRBJ2-2; D perhaps matches TRBD2 (5 bases). The CDR3 covers 12 residues. The germline CDR1 and CDR2 sequences are SGHNT and YENEEA. V lost 6 bases and J 7 bases, leaving 9 bases between the germline ends. CDR3 bases: TGTGCCAGCAGTCTGAGGGTCGGGGAGCTGTTTTTT. It is translated as CASSLRVGELFF.

The chain couples TRBV5-4 to TRBJ2-6; 9 bases line up with TRBD2. The germline V gene encodes CDR1 SGHNT and CDR2 YYREEE (reference sequence). This CDR3 region has 18 residues. V dropped 4 bases and J dropped 0; count of bases not matched to a gene: 8. The DNA for the CDR3 is TGTGCCAGCAGCCTTGCGGGGGGGACTAGCTCTGGGGCCAACGTCCTGACTTTC. Amino acid sequence: CASSLAGGTSSGANVLTF.

The chain carries TRBV5-1 and TRBJ2-2, with 7 nucleotides matching TRBD2. Germline V gives CDR1 SGHRS, CDR2 YFSETQ. The V and J ends lost 3 bases and 3 bases, in that order; junction bases with no gene match: 8. This CDR3 spans 16 amino acids. In nucleotides, the CDR3 is TGCGCCAGCAGCTATCCGGGTAGCGGGTACACCGGGGAGCTGTTTTTT. This translates into CASSYPGSGYTGELFF.

The chain combines TRBV7-3 with TRBJ1-2; a possible D gene is TRBD1 (5 bases). V lost 4 bases, J lost 4 bases, and 13 bases lay in between. The CDR3 has 14 amino acids. Per germline, CDR1 SGHTA and CDR2 FQGTGA. CDR3 protein: CASSSAGEGYGYTF. The DNA of the CDR3 is TGTGCCAGCAGCTCGGCGGGGGAAGGCTATGGCTACACCTTC.

The J gene is TRBJ2-1, the V gene TRBV27; 14 bases match TRBD2. The CDR3 is 20 amino acids. Germline V gene lookup returns CDR1 MNHEY and CDR2 SMNVEV (reference sequence). Unmatched junction bases numbered 20, after V lost 5 bases and J lost 8 bases. The CDR3 spells CASSPLSKSGLAGVKDEQFF. For the CDR3, the DNA is TGTGCCAGCAGTCCCTTATCTAAGTCGGGACTAGCGGGAGTCAAGGATGAGCAGTTCTTC.

The chain carries TRBV4-1 and TRBJ2-7; weak D call: TRBD1 (5 bases). The V end lost 0 bases, the J end lost 1 base, and 10 bases lay between the germline ends. Germline loops: CDR1 MGHRA, CDR2 YSYEKL. CDR3 length: 15 amino acids. CDR3 protein: CASSQDGHLSYEQYF. The CDR3 DNA reads as TGCGCCAGCAGCCAAGACGGACATCTATCCTACGAGCAGTACTTC.

This chain connects TRBV4-2 to TRBJ1-4; tentatively, D is TRBD1 (6 bases). The V end lost 5 bases, the J end lost 7 bases, and 14 bases lay between the germline ends. The CDR3 contains 14 residues. In germline, CDR1 is LGHNA, CDR2 YNFKEQ. CDR3 region: CASSSDSRGEKLFF. For the CDR3, the DNA is TGTGCCAGCAGCTCGGACAGCAGGGGTGAAAAACTGTTTTTT.

The chain recombines TRBV6-4 with TRBJ2-7; TRBD2 matches at 8 bases. V gave up 2 bases and J gave up 4 bases; unmatched junction bases: 7. Germline V gene lookup returns CDR1 MRHNA and CDR2 SNTAGT. This CDR3 comprises 15 residues. CDR3 nucleotide sequence: TGTGCCAGCAGTGACAAGCGGGAGCTGTTGTACGAGCAGTACTTC. Its protein product is CASSDKRELLYEQYF.

The V gene is TRBV5-4, the J gene TRBJ1-3; D ambiguous. Between the trimmed V and J ends, which lost 1 base and 0 bases, there was a span of 8 bases. The germline V gene encodes CDR1 SGHNT and CDR2 YYREEE (reference sequence). The length of the CDR3 is 15 residues. This chain's CDR3 is CASSLFEASGNTIYF. CDR3 nucleotides: TGTGCCAGCAGCTTGTTTGAAGCCTCTGGAAACACCATATATTTT.

The sample holds a few counts of this clone. This chain uses TRBV5-1 with TRBJ2-1; 8 nucleotides match TRBD2. V lost 2 bases, J lost 0 bases, and 4 bases stayed unmatched. Germline loops: CDR1 SGHRS, CDR2 YFSETQ. The CDR3 covers 16 residues. In nucleotides, the CDR3 is TGCGCCAGCAGCTTATCTACTAGCGGCTCCTACAATGAGCAGTTCTTC. Its translation is CASSLSTSGSYNEQFF. Full variable domain (remainder filled in from reference TRBV5-1 and TRBJ2-1): KAGVTQTPRYLIKTRGQQVTLSCSPISGHRSVSWYQQTPGQGLQFLFEYFSETQRNKGNFPGRFSGRQFSNSRSEMNVSTLELGDSALYLCASSLSTSGSYNEQFFGPGTRLTVL.

This clone was recorded only once. This chain uses TRBV29-1 with TRBJ2-7; possibly TRBD1 for D (7 bases). The V end was cut by 1 base, the J end by 4 bases, with 14 bases between. Germline CDR1 reads SQVTM; CDR2 reads ANQGSEA. CDR3 length: 14 amino acids. The CDR3 coding sequence is TGCAGCGTTGAAGTAGGGGCAGGGGGGTACGAGCAGTACTTC. Translated, it gives CSVEVGAGGYEQYF.

This clone came up a few times. The V and J genes are TRBV6-5 and TRBJ2-1, with D possibly matching TRBD1 (6 bases). The CDR3 consists of 12 residues. The V and J ends lost 9 bases and 2 bases respectively, with 8 bases between them. Per germline, CDR1 MNHEY and CDR2 SVGAGI. The CDR3 coding sequence is TGTGCCAGGAGGGGGACCTACAATGAGCAGTTCTTC. Protein: CARRGTYNEQFF.

This rearrangement joins TRBV28 to TRBJ2-7; weak D call: TRBD1 (6 bases). The CDR3 extends over 14 amino acids. V was shortened by 2 bases and J by 2 bases, with 10 bases between the two germline ends. The germline gives CDR1 MDHEN, CDR2 SYDVKM. CDR3 DNA: TGTGCCAGCAGTTTACGCAAGGGGGCCTACGAGCAGTACTTC. Its protein is CASSLRKGAYEQYF.

This clone was detected only once. The rearrangement joins TRBV15 to TRBJ2-7; D is ambiguous. Germline values: CDR1 LNHNV, CDR2 YYDKDF (reference sequence). With 0 bases removed from V and 4 bases from J, the gap between germline ends came to 4 bases. The CDR3 length is 12 residues. CDR3 sequence (DNA): TGTGCCACCAGCAGAGATTATTACGAGCAGTACTTC. It is translated as CATSRDYYEQYF.

V gene TRBV7-8 combines with J gene TRBJ1-1; D may be TRBD1 (5 bases). The germline gives CDR1 SGHVS, CDR2 FQNEAQ. Deletions cut 4 bases from V and 8 bases from J, with 8 bases between. CDR3 size: 11 residues. CDR3 sequence reads: CASSWGGEAFF. CDR3 nucleotides: TGTGCCAGCAGCTGGGGGGGAGAAGCTTTCTTT.

This chain links TRBV7-2 with TRBJ1-2; D remains ambiguous. CDR1 is SGHTA and CDR2 is FQGNSA in the germline V gene. The CDR3 is made up of 12 amino acids. Trimming took 1 base from V and 7 from J, leaving 7 bases between them. The CDR3, as DNA: TGTGCCAGCAGCTTAGTTCGGGTTGGCTACACCTTC. It codes for CASSLVRVGYTF. Complete variable domain (other parts from reference TRBV7-2 and TRBJ1-2): GAGVSQSPSNKVTEKGKDVELRCDPISGHTALYWYRQSLGQGLEFLIYFQGNSAPDKSGLPSDRFSAERTGGSVSTLTIQRTQQEDSAVYLCASSLVRVGYTFGSGTRLTVV.

This clone was seen more than once but under ten times. The chain links TRBV28 to TRBJ1-1; TRBD1 agrees at 7 bases. The CDR3 consists of 16 residues. Germline trimming cut 4 bases from V and 0 bases from J; bases unmatched to any gene: 8. Germline loops: CDR1 MDHEN, CDR2 SYDVKM. The CDR3 reads CASSYPAGQLNTEAFF. In nucleotides, the CDR3 is TGTGCCAGCAGTTACCCCGCGGGACAGTTGAACACTGAAGCTTTCTTT.

This clone was counted a few times. CDR3 DNA sequence: TGTGCCAGCAGCCTTCAACACGGACAGGCGCAATATGGCTACACCTTC. Protein: CASSLQHGQAQYGYTF. The chain combines TRBV4-2 with TRBJ1-2; 7 bases fit TRBD1. There are 16 residues in the CDR3. Germline assignment: CDR1 LGHNA and CDR2 YNFKEQ. V dropped 4 bases and J dropped 5; count of bases not matched to a gene: 13.